Only a few counts were recorded for the clone carrying this T cell receptor beta chain. Its antigen is undetermined. V lost 5 bases and J lost 8; bases outside the gene matches: 9. CDR1 is SGHVS, CDR2 FQNEAQ, per germline. The CDR3 consists of 14 residues. The data derive from a study of blood T cells in healthy people across ages. Study-level points and caveats: Using unsorted PBMCs precluded a conclusive naive versus antigen-experienced comparison.

The donors, aged about 6 to 100, were healthy Caucasians from Russia. Drawn from each donor were roughly 9.4 milliliters of peripheral blood. Extracted total RNA amounted to at least 6 micrograms for each sample. The authors ran a second PCR of 7 to 11 cycles using a sample-barcoded 5' primer and a J-beta primer mix. TCRdb fed the 5' RACE reads into MiXCR, producing one record per CDR3 protein. This sample has around 1.1 million distinct CDR3 sequences, with around two fifths found just once. The sample comprised blood. This chain connects TRBV7-8 to TRBJ2-1; 7 nucleotides agree with TRBD1. The receptor's source is a man younger than 35 in good health. As DNA, the CDR3 is TGTGCCAGCAGCCCAACGGCCCAGGGGGATGAGCAGTTCTTC. Its translation: CASSPTAQGDEQFF.